What follows are 26 T cell receptor beta chains derived from one specimen sequenced in a study of early T cells in non-severe SARS-CoV-2 infection. TCRdb re-called the 5' RACE reads with MiXCR, one entry per CDR3 protein. The sample holds 100,000 or so distinct CDR3 sequences, roughly 17% seen once. The material sequenced was whole blood, taken at baseline. Receptor source: an adult who was a healthcare worker with PCR-confirmed SARS-CoV-2 infection or an uninfected control (not recorded which).

J is TRBJ2-1 and V is TRBV7-9; D uncertain. Germline lookup yields CDR1 SEHNR and CDR2 FQNEAQ (reference sequence). Trimming removed 4 bases at V and 9 bases at J, with 10 bases between. The CDR3 has 12 residues. The CDR3 protein is CASSSDSAEQFF. CDR3 nucleotides: TGTGCCAGCAGCTCTGACTCCGCTGAGCAGTTCTTC.

The chain links TRBV7-9 to TRBJ1-2; the match to TRBD1 covers 8 bases. Germline CDR1 SEHNR, CDR2 FQNEAQ (reference sequence). Losses at the gene ends were 2 bases for V and 11 bases for J; bases not matched to a gene: 10. CDR3 size: 14 residues. This chain's CDR3 is CASSLMFRTGSYTF. DNA of the CDR3: TGTGCCAGCAGCTTAATGTTCCGGACAGGGAGTTACACCTTC.

This clonotype turned up a few times. This chain uses TRBV11-2 with TRBJ1-5; D remains ambiguous. CDR1 is SGHAT, CDR2 FQNNGV, per germline. V was trimmed by 4 bases and J by 6 bases, leaving 10 bases between them. This CDR3 is 13 amino acids long. In nucleotides, the CDR3 is TGTGCCAGCAGCTCTCAAGTGGGTCAGCCCCAGCATTTT. This encodes CASSSQVGQPQHF.

The chain has TRBV6-5 and TRBJ2-7; D is ambiguous. Trimming removed 2 bases at V and 6 bases at J, with 5 bases between. Germline CDR1 and CDR2: MNHEY and SVGAGI. This CDR3 has 11 amino acids. The CDR3 is CASSYLGEQYF. The CDR3 region has the DNA TGTGCCAGCAGTTACCTGGGCGAGCAGTACTTC.

The genes are TRBV19 and TRBJ2-6; D call uncertain. The germline CDR1 and CDR2 sequences are LNHDA and SQIVND (reference sequence). The CDR3 is 17 amino acids. With 0 bases removed from V and 0 bases from J, the gap between germline ends came to 9 bases. CDR3 residues: CASSIDGEVSGANVLTF. The CDR3 DNA sequence: TGTGCCAGTAGTATAGACGGAGAAGTCTCTGGGGCCAACGTCCTGACTTTC.

The chain employs TRBV30 and TRBJ2-1; 7 bases match TRBD1. The CDR3 consists of 15 residues. Germline loops: CDR1 GTSNPN, CDR2 SVGIG (reference sequence). Unmatched junction bases numbered 12, after V lost 3 bases and J lost 7 bases. The CDR3 is CAWSATGELGNEQFF. CDR3 DNA sequence: TGTGCCTGGAGCGCTACAGGGGAGTTAGGTAATGAGCAGTTCTTC. Full variable domain (rest looked up from reference TRBV30 and TRBJ2-1): SQTIHQWPATLVQPVGSPLSLECTVEGTSNPNLYWYRQAAGRGLQLLFYSVGIGQISSEVPQNLSASRPQDRQFILSSKKLLLSDSGFYLCAWSATGELGNEQFFGPGTRLTVL.

This clonotype was recorded many times. CDR3 nucleotides: TGCGCCAGCAGGCCGTCTTTGCAACCGAACACTGAAGCTTTCTTT. This translates into CASRPSLQPNTEAFF. The chain recombines TRBV5-1 with TRBJ1-1; no clear D. CDR1 is SGHRS and CDR2 is YFSETQ in the germline V gene. The CDR3 has 15 amino acids. V was cut by 5 bases and J by 1 base, with 15 bases left in between.

This clonotype was observed a few times. V and J are TRBV10-3 and TRBJ2-2; TRBD2 aligns across 12 bases. The germline gives CDR1 ENHRY, CDR2 SYGVKD. V lost 6 bases to trimming and J lost 2 bases; unmatched junction nucleotides: 4. This CDR3 has 16 amino acids. CDR3 coding DNA: TGTGCCATCAGCAGGACTAGCGGGAAAAACACCGGGGAGCTGTTTTTT. Amino acids: CAISRTSGKNTGELFF.

Only a few counts were recorded for this clonotype. This chain joins TRBV28 and TRBJ2-3, with D perhaps being TRBD1 or TRBD2 (5 bases each). The germline V gene has CDR1 MDHEN and CDR2 SYDVKM. CDR3 length: 13 amino acids. Trimming stripped 2 bases from V and 6 bases from J, with 9 bases between. The CDR3 loop is CASSLQGADTQYF. CDR3 sequence (DNA): TGTGCCAGCAGTTTACAGGGAGCCGATACGCAGTATTTT.

The V and J genes are TRBV29-1 and TRBJ2-1; 10 bases are shared with TRBD1. The length of the CDR3 is 14 residues. CDR1 SQVTM and CDR2 ANQGSEA come from the germline V gene. J lost 9 bases, V lost 7 bases, and 12 bases had no gene match. The CDR3 DNA is TGCAGCGCCAGGTCCCGGGACAGGGGCGGTGAGCAGTTCTTC. Protein product: CSARSRDRGGEQFF.

This clonotype has just one count. The CDR3 DNA follows: TGTGCCAGCAAGGAGGGGGGCTACGAGCAGTACTTC. Translating it yields CASKEGGYEQYF. The genes are TRBV2 and TRBJ2-7; the D gene could be TRBD1 or TRBD2 (6 bases each). The V end lost 7 bases, the J end lost 3 bases, and 10 bases lay between the germline ends. The germline CDR1 and CDR2 sequences are SNHLY and FYNNEI. The CDR3 loop spans 12 amino acids.

The table lists this clonotype with a few counts. The chain links TRBV20-1 to TRBJ1-5, with 7 nucleotides matching TRBD1. This CDR3 has 13 residues. CDR1 and CDR2 (germline): DFQATT, SNEGSKA (reference sequence). V dropped 6 bases and J dropped 3; count of bases not matched to a gene: 5. The CDR3 loop reads CSANTGDNQPQHF. As DNA, the CDR3 is TGCAGTGCCAACACAGGGGACAATCAGCCCCAGCATTTT.

The chain uses TRBV4-2 and TRBJ2-3; 10 bases agree with TRBD2. The germline V gene encodes CDR1 LGHNA and CDR2 YNFKEQ. With 4 bases clipped from V and 5 bases from J, the junction kept 12 bases outside the gene matches. CDR3 length: 17 residues. The CDR3 spells CASSPSPIAGGGDTQYF. CDR3 nucleotide sequence: TGTGCCAGCAGCCCGTCCCCCATAGCGGGAGGAGGAGATACGCAGTATTTT.

The chain couples TRBV10-3 to TRBJ2-2; weak D call: TRBD1 (7 bases). V was trimmed by 8 bases and J by 0 bases, leaving 13 bases between them. The CDR3 is 15 residues long. The germline V gene has CDR1 ENHRY and CDR2 SYGVKD. CDR3 in amino acids: CAIGGGLANTGELFF. CDR3 DNA sequence: TGTGCCATCGGAGGGGGCCTAGCGAACACCGGGGAGCTGTTTTTT.

The CDR3: CSVDGLAFSSYNEQFF. DNA of the CDR3: TGCAGCGTTGACGGTTTGGCCTTTAGCTCCTACAATGAGCAGTTCTTC. The V gene is TRBV29-1, the J gene TRBJ2-1; the D is unclear. The CDR3 runs to 16 residues. Per the germline V gene, CDR1 is SQVTM and CDR2 is ANQGSEA. The ends were cut back, 3 bases at V and 0 bases at J, with 15 bases in the middle.

This clonotype has more than one count but fewer than ten. The chain is built from TRBV20-1 and TRBJ2-5; unclear D gene. The germline V gene encodes CDR1 DFQATT and CDR2 SNEGSKA (reference sequence). The CDR3 extends over 13 amino acids. The V end lost 5 bases, the J end lost 1 base, and 11 bases lay between the germline ends. CDR3 sequence reads: CSAARIIQETQYF. CDR3 DNA sequence: TGCAGTGCTGCCCGGATTATCCAAGAGACCCAGTACTTC.

This rearrangement joins TRBV28 to TRBJ2-1, with 10 bases matching TRBD2. Trimming cost V 7 bases and J 10 bases; bases outside gene matches: 13. The CDR3 is 15 amino acids. Germline CDR1 and CDR2: MDHEN and SYDVKM. The CDR3 DNA reads TGTGCCAGCACCGGCGGGAGGACTAGCGGAAACGAGCAGTTCTTC. Amino acid sequence: CASTGGRTSGNEQFF.

The chain carries TRBV20-1 and TRBJ2-7; 10 nucleotides match TRBD1. The J segment lost 5 bases and the V segment lost 1 base, leaving 8 bases of the junction unmatched. The germline gives CDR1 DFQATT, CDR2 SNEGSKA (reference sequence). This CDR3 comprises 15 residues. CDR3 protein: CSARAGTGEHNEQYF. The CDR3 DNA reads as TGCAGTGCTAGAGCCGGGACAGGGGAGCACAACGAGCAGTACTTC.

J is TRBJ2-1 and V is TRBV20-1; 10 bases are shared with TRBD2. With 0 bases clipped from V and 6 bases from J, the junction kept 8 bases outside the gene matches. This CDR3 contains 16 residues. In germline, CDR1 is DFQATT, CDR2 SNEGSKA (reference sequence). CDR3 sequence reads: CSARDPSGRATNEQFF. DNA of the CDR3: TGCAGTGCTAGAGACCCCAGCGGGAGGGCCACCAATGAGCAGTTCTTC.

This clonotype was seen more than once but under ten times. The rearrangement links TRBV28 to TRBJ2-7; no firm D call. V dropped 1 base and J dropped 4 bases, with 8 bases sitting between them. Germline V CDR1 and CDR2: MDHEN, SYDVKM. The CDR3 spans 13 residues. The CDR3 here is CASSLLGPYEQYF. The CDR3 coding sequence is TGTGCCAGCAGTTTATTAGGGCCGTACGAGCAGTACTTC.

The chain has TRBV7-2 and TRBJ1-6; TRBD1 aligns across 8 bases. The length of the CDR3 is 15 residues. Germline lookup yields CDR1 SGHTA and CDR2 FQGNSA. The ends lost 7 bases at V and 9 bases at J; junction bases unmatched: 11. The DNA for the CDR3 is TGTGCCAGCACCCTCGAAGGGACAGGTTTTTCACCCCTCCACTTT. Translation: CASTLEGTGFSPLHF.

The chain employs TRBV20-1 and TRBJ1-3; possibly TRBD1 for D (5 bases). Per germline, CDR1 DFQATT and CDR2 SNEGSKA (reference sequence). This CDR3 region has 15 residues. V lost 3 bases and J 0 bases, leaving 12 bases between the germline ends. CDR3 in DNA: TGCAGTGCTAGTACAGGTGACCCCTCTGGAAACACCATATATTTT. Translated, it gives CSASTGDPSGNTIYF.

This chain joins TRBV6-2 or TRBV6-3 and TRBJ2-1; D possibly corresponds to TRBD1 (6 bases). The CDR3 runs to 13 residues. The germline V gene encodes CDR1 MNHEY and CDR2 SVGEGT. Deletions cut 5 bases from V and 3 bases from J, with 8 bases between. The CDR3 here is CASSKDSYNEQFF. The CDR3 nucleotides read TGTGCCAGCAGTAAGGACAGCTACAATGAGCAGTTCTTC.

The rearrangement links TRBV30 to TRBJ2-3; 13 nucleotides align to TRBD2. The CDR3 covers 16 residues. The trim removed 1 base at V and 6 bases at J, leaving 7 bases unmatched. Germline CDR1 GTSNPN, CDR2 SVGIG (reference sequence). The CDR3 bases are TGTGCCTGGAGTGAGCCGGGACTAGCGGGAAGGGATACGCAGTATTTT. Protein: CAWSEPGLAGRDTQYF.

The rearrangement uses TRBV7-2 and TRBJ2-7; 7 nucleotides match TRBD2. V was pared by 5 bases and J by 3 bases, with 13 bases of the junction left unmatched. This CDR3 has 16 residues. CDR1 SGHTA and CDR2 FQGNSA come from the germline V gene. CDR3: CASSAWGGGSDYEQYF. DNA for the CDR3: TGTGCCAGCAGCGCATGGGGTGGCGGGAGTGACTACGAGCAGTACTTC.

The chain carries TRBV28 and TRBJ1-1, with D unclear. Between the trimmed V and J ends, which lost 1 base and 4 bases, there was a span of 7 bases. The CDR3 loop spans 13 amino acids. The germline V gene encodes CDR1 MDHEN and CDR2 SYDVKM. The CDR3 bases are TGTGCCAGCAGTTTATCCGGTAGCACTGAAGCTTTCTTT. It yields the protein CASSLSGSTEAFF.